This entry describes one T cell receptor beta chain. The sample is drawn from a study of blood T cell repertoires in COVID-19. Background on the study: Sample material is recorded as cDNA or gDNA derived from T cells, B-cell-depleted T cells, or PBMCs.

Measured with immunoSEQ multiplex PCR; TCRdb has only the in-frame clones, and not every one. The sample consists of about 150,000 clones, 84% of them appearing once. The CDR3 loop spans 13 amino acids. Trimming shortened V by 4 bases and J by 0 bases, and 7 bases separated the two germline ends. Germline V CDR1 and CDR2: WNHNN, SYGVQD (reference sequence). The material sequenced was peripheral blood. The chain combines TRBV10-1 with TRBJ2-7; D gene ambiguous. The TCR was taken from a woman in her forties or fifties with acute or convalescent COVID-19. The CDR3 DNA reads TGCGCCAGCAGTGGCCGGAGCTCCTACGAGCAGTACTTC. Translated: CASSGRSSYEQYF.